This TCR beta chain was recovered during a study of breast tumors, draining lymph nodes, adjacent tissues. Samples came from axillary lymph nodes draining the breast cancer. This clonotype was recorded at least ten times. Its antigen is unknown. Regarding the study as a whole: Compared with lymph nodes, tumors were less diverse; compared with nontumor tissue, more.

Germline loops: CDR1 SEHNR, CDR2 FQNEAQ (reference sequence). There are 16 residues in the CDR3. V lost 3 bases to trimming and J lost 8 bases; unmatched junction nucleotides: 12. Via MiXCR, TCRdb re-called the multiplex PCR reads, giving one row per CDR3 protein. Here the sample spans 200,000 to 250,000 distinct CDR3 sequences, about 32% being singletons. The sequence derives from a female donor with breast cancer. Some clones in this sample may be carry-over from other donors' samples. The material sequenced was axillary lymph node tissue. V and J are TRBV7-9 and TRBJ2-1, with 8 positions matching TRBD2. The CDR3 protein is CASSFPSSGRVDEQFF. CDR3 coding DNA: TGTGCCAGCAGCTTTCCGTCTAGCGGGCGGGTCGATGAGCAGTTCTTC.